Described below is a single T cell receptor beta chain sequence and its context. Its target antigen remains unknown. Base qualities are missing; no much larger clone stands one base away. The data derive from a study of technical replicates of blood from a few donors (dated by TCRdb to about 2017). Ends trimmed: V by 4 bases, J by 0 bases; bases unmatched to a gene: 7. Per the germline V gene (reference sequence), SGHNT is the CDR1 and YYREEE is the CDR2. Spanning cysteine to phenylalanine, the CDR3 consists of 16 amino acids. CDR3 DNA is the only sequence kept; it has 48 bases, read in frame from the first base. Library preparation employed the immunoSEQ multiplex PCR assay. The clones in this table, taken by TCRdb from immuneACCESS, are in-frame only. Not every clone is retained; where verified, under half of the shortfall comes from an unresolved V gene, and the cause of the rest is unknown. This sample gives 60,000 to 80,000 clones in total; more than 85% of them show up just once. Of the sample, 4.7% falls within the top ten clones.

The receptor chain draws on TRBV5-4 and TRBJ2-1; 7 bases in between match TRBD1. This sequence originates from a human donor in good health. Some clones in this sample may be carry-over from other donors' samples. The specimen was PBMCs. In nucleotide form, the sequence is TGTGCCAGCAGCCTCCTAGGGGGCAGCTCCTACAATGAGCAGTTCTTC. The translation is CASSLLGGSSYNEQFF. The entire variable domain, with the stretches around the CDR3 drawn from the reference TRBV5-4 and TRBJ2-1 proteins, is ETGVTQSPTHLIKTRGQQVTLRCSSQSGHNTVSWYQQALGQGPQFIFQYYREEENGRGNFPPRFSGLQFPNYSSELNVNALELDDSALYLCASSLLGGSSYNEQFFGPGTRLTVL.